The 23 T cell receptor beta chains below come from one sample, sequenced in a study of blood T cell repertoires in COVID-19. Repertoires were generated with immunoSEQ multiplex PCR, while TCRdb's copy carries only in-frame clones and drops some. The sample includes roughly 180,000 clones, approximately 82% of them seen just once. The source material was PBMCs or T cells enriched from blood (not recorded which). These TCRs come from a woman aged 45 to 65 who had recovered from COVID-19.

The genes are TRBV5-1 and TRBJ2-2, with D perhaps matching TRBD2 (6 bases). Deletions cut 5 bases from V and 0 bases from J, with 11 bases between. This CDR3 has 15 amino acids. Germline loops: CDR1 SGHRS, CDR2 YFSETQ. In DNA form, the CDR3 reads TGCGCCAGCAGGGGGGGACTCGCGAACACCGGGGAGCTGTTTTTT. This codes for CASRGGLANTGELFF. Using reference TRBV5-1 and TRBJ2-2 for the parts outside the CDR3, the full variable domain is KAGVTQTPRYLIKTRGQQVTLSCSPISGHRSVSWYQQTPGQGLQFLFEYFSETQRNKGNFPGRFSGRQFSNSRSEMNVSTLELGDSALYLCASRGGLANTGELFFGEGSRLTVL.

V is TRBV2 and J is TRBJ1-1; 8 bases are a match to TRBD1. Germline assignment: CDR1 SNHLY and CDR2 FYNNEI. The V gene end was trimmed by 5 bases and the J gene end by 1 base; junction bases not matched to a gene: 6. CDR3 length equals 15 residues. The CDR3 bases are TGTGCCAGCAGTTTGCAGGGGGCAAGGAACACTGAAGCTTTCTTT. Translated: CASSLQGARNTEAFF.

This sequence joins TRBV5-1 and TRBJ2-7; D not resolved. CDR1 SGHRS and CDR2 YFSETQ come from the germline V gene. Trimming removed 0 bases from V and 4 bases from J, with 5 bases in between. The CDR3 is made up of 12 amino acids. The CDR3 sequence is CASSLGVYEQYV. CDR3 nucleotides: TGCGCCAGCAGCTTGGGCGTATACGAGCAGTACGTC.

The V call is TRBV28, the J call TRBJ1-6; D is perhaps TRBD1 (6 bases). Deletions cut 7 bases from V and 6 bases from J, with 13 bases between. CDR3 length: 14 amino acids. From germline, CDR1 is MDHEN and CDR2 SYDVKM. This chain's CDR3 is CASTLGQPNSPLHF. In DNA, the CDR3 is TGTGCCAGCACCCTTGGACAGCCTAATTCACCCCTCCACTTT.

V is TRBV7-2 and J is TRBJ2-5, with 9 bases matching TRBD1. V lost 7 bases to trimming and J lost 5 bases; unmatched junction nucleotides: 11. The CDR3 extends over 15 amino acids. Germline V gene lookup returns CDR1 SGHTA and CDR2 FQGNSA. The CDR3 DNA reads as TGTGCCAGCATCACGCGGGGACAGGGTATGGAGACCCAGTACTTC. Protein product: CASITRGQGMETQYF.

This clone was seen once. This sequence joins TRBV27 and TRBJ1-6; D gene uncertain. V gave up 7 bases and J gave up 10 bases, with 11 bases separating them. The CDR3 is 12 amino acids. CDR1 and CDR2 from the germline V gene are MNHEY and SMNVEV (reference sequence). Written as DNA, the CDR3 is TGTGCCAGCAACCCGTCACGGTCACCCCTCCACTTT. Residues: CASNPSRSPLHF.

V and J are TRBV5-5 and TRBJ1-1; tentatively, D is TRBD1 (5 bases). CDR1 and CDR2 (germline): SGHKS, YYEKEE (reference sequence). CDR3 length: 11 amino acids. The V and J ends lost 4 bases and 8 bases respectively, with 9 bases between them. CDR3 DNA sequence: TGTGCCAGCAGCGGGGCCCACGAAGCTTTCTTT. Protein sequence: CASSGAHEAFF.

The J gene is TRBJ2-1, the V gene TRBV11-3, with 7 bases identical to TRBD1. Germline CDR1 SGHNT, CDR2 YENEEA. The CDR3 is 16 amino acids. V lost 7 bases to trimming and J lost 5 bases; unmatched junction nucleotides: 14. CDR3 in DNA: TGTGCCAGCACCCTACCAGGGGGAACATCTCACAATGAGCAGTTCTTC. Translated: CASTLPGGTSHNEQFF.

The gene calls are TRBV5-1 and TRBJ1-1; no clear D gene. Trimming cost V 0 bases and J 6 bases, with 12 bases left between them. The germline V gene encodes CDR1 SGHRS and CDR2 YFSETQ. This CDR3 is 14 amino acids long. The CDR3 region is CASSLAEGPAEAFF. The CDR3 region has the DNA TGCGCCAGCAGCTTGGCCGAGGGTCCCGCTGAAGCTTTCTTT.

The chain employs TRBV7-9 and TRBJ2-1; 7 nucleotides align to TRBD2. Trimming removed 3 bases from V and 6 bases from J; junction bases left unmatched: 5. Per germline, CDR1 SEHNR and CDR2 FQNEAQ (reference sequence). CDR3 length equals 14 residues. CDR3 DNA: TGTGCCAGCAGCTTCGCGGGAGTGTTCAATGAGCAGTTCTTC. Translating gives CASSFAGVFNEQFF.

The chain combines TRBV30 with TRBJ2-7, with TRBD2 identical over 9 bases. V shed 2 bases and J 3 bases; nucleotides not matched to a gene: 2. Germline CDR1 GTSNPN, CDR2 SVGIG (reference sequence). CDR3 length equals 13 residues. The CDR3 sequence: CAWSRSGSYEQYV. CDR3 nucleotide sequence: TGTGCCTGGAGTCGTAGCGGGAGCTACGAGCAGTACGTC.

The V and J genes are TRBV5-1 and TRBJ2-7, with D possibly TRBD2 on 6 matching bases. CDR3 length: 14 amino acids. Germline CDR1 SGHRS, CDR2 YFSETQ. Trimming removed 0 bases at V and 4 bases at J, with 11 bases between. The CDR3 loop reads CASSLGSGDYEQYV. In DNA, the CDR3 is TGCGCCAGCAGCTTGGGTAGCGGAGATTACGAGCAGTACGTC.

This clone was observed a single time. The rearrangement joins TRBV15 to TRBJ1-5; D remains unclear. The CDR3 totals 14 residues. The V end was cut by 0 bases, the J end by 3 bases, with 6 bases between. The V gene's germline CDR1 is LNHNV and CDR2 YYDKDF (reference sequence). CDR3 sequence (DNA): TGTGCCACCAGCAGAGACAGGTTCAATCAGCCCCAGCATTTT. The encoded protein is CATSRDRFNQPQHF.

This chain joins TRBV11-1 and TRBJ1-2, with D maybe TRBD1 (6 bases). Germline V gives CDR1 SGHAT, CDR2 FQDESV (reference sequence). CDR3 length: 14 amino acids. V dropped 5 bases and J dropped 5 bases, with 15 bases sitting between them. CDR3 coding DNA: TGTGCCAGCAGCCTAGGCACAGGGCCTTATGGCTACACCTTC. It codes for CASSLGTGPYGYTF.

This sequence joins TRBV27 and TRBJ2-6, with D maybe TRBD1 (5 bases). The V end was cut by 4 bases, the J end by 2 bases, with 9 bases between. The CDR3 is made up of 15 amino acids. The germline gives CDR1 MNHEY, CDR2 SMNVEV (reference sequence). The CDR3 nucleotides read TGTGCCAGCAGTTACGACAGTACTGGGGCCAACGTCCTGACTTTC. Translating gives CASSYDSTGANVLTF.

V is TRBV30 and J is TRBJ2-1, with TRBD1 matching over 9 bases. V was pared by 5 bases and J by 10 bases, with 3 bases of the junction left unmatched. The CDR3 sequence is 11 residues long. The V gene's germline CDR1 is GTSNPN and CDR2 SVGIG (reference sequence). The CDR3 loop reads CAWGDRAEQFF. In nucleotides, the CDR3 is TGTGCCTGGGGGGACAGGGCCGAGCAGTTCTTC.

In its sample, this clone was seen a few times. The chain carries TRBV5-1 and TRBJ2-5; D is uncertain. V was pared by 7 bases and J by 1 base, with 11 bases between. Germline V gene sequence: CDR1 SGHRS, CDR2 YFSETQ. The CDR3 totals 13 residues. CDR3 DNA: TGCGCCAGCGCAGAGGTACCCCAAGAGACCCAGTACTTC. Translating it yields CASAEVPQETQYF.

V gene TRBV2 combines with J gene TRBJ2-1; the D gene is possibly TRBD2 (6 bases). CDR3 length equals 16 residues. Germline CDR1 SNHLY, CDR2 FYNNEI. Trimming left V 5 bases short and J 3 bases short, with 17 bases between. CDR3 amino acids: CASSTGNRGYYNEQFF. In nucleotides, the CDR3 is TGTGCCAGCAGTACCGGGAACCGGGGGTACTACAATGAGCAGTTCTTC.

The chain employs TRBV28 and TRBJ2-3, with D hard to call. Germline V gives CDR1 MDHEN, CDR2 SYDVKM. V lost 5 bases and J lost 1, with 7 bases in between. The CDR3 is 13 amino acids. The CDR3 loop reads CASSAARTDTQYF. The CDR3 region has the DNA TGTGCCAGCAGTGCGGCCCGCACAGATACGCAGTATTTT.

This rearrangement joins TRBV19 to TRBJ2-4, with 7 bases identical to TRBD1. Germline assignment: CDR1 LNHDA and CDR2 SQIVND (reference sequence). This CDR3 is built from 13 residues. V lost 8 bases and J lost 9; bases outside the gene matches: 10. CDR3 in amino acids: CASQFRGMGIQYF. CDR3 DNA sequence: TGTGCCAGTCAATTCAGGGGGATGGGCATTCAGTACTTC.

This chain uses TRBV5-1 with TRBJ2-2; TRBD1 is a possible D gene (5 bases). CDR3 size: 15 residues. Trimming pared 1 base from V and 3 bases from J, leaving 10 bases between. Per the germline V gene, CDR1 is SGHRS and CDR2 is YFSETQ. The CDR3 loop is CASSLRLGDTGELFF. The CDR3 DNA is TGCGCCAGCAGCTTGCGCTTAGGGGACACCGGGGAGCTGTTTTTT.

The chain is built from TRBV2 and TRBJ2-3; D is unresolved. V lost 3 bases and J 4 bases, leaving 14 bases between the germline ends. The CDR3 has 15 amino acids. Germline lookup yields CDR1 SNHLY and CDR2 FYNNEI. The chain's CDR3 is CASSDRLARADTQYF. CDR3 coding DNA: TGTGCCAGCAGTGATAGATTAGCACGGGCAGATACGCAGTATTTT. The full variable domain, its missing parts supplied by reference TRBV2 and TRBJ2-3, is EPEVTQTPSHQVTQMGQEVILRCVPISNHLYFYWYRQILGQKVEFLVSFYNNEISEKSEIFDDQFSVERPDGSNFTLKIRSTKLEDSAMYFCASSDRLARADTQYFGPGTRLTVL.

V gene TRBV18 combines with J gene TRBJ2-1, with 13 bases that match TRBD2. From germline, CDR1 is KGHSH and CDR2 LQKENI. CDR3 length equals 17 residues. Trimming at V came to 3 bases and at J to 6 bases, leaving 8 bases not matched to a gene. CDR3: CASSPLLAGGHGNEQFF. CDR3 sequence (DNA): TGTGCCAGCTCACCGCTACTAGCGGGAGGGCATGGCAATGAGCAGTTCTTC.